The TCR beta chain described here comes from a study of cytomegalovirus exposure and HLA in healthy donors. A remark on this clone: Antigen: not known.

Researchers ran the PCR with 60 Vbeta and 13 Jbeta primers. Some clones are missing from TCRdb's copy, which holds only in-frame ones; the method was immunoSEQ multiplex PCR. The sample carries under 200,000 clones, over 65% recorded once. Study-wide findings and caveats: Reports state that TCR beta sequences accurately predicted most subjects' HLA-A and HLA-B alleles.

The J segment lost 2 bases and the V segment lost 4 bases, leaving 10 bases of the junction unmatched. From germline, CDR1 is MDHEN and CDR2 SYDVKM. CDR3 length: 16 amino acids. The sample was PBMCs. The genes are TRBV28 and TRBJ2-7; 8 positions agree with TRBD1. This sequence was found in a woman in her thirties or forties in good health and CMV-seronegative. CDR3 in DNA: TGTGCCAGCAGTTCCATCGGACAGGGAAGTCCCTACGAGCAGTACTTC. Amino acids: CASSSIGQGSPYEQYF.